Here is one TCR beta chain with its context. No antigen is known for it. The record originates from a study of T cell repertoires in cytomegalovirus infection. Looking at the study overall: The public TCR beta signatures pointed to both CMV infection and matching HLA type. Points from the study as a whole: Dominating the ex vivo response were HLA-C-restricted CMV-specific TCR beta clonotypes. There were carriers of CMV plus the relevant HLA, and cumulative public TCR beta family frequency identified them.

The CDR3 has 17 amino acids. V shed 4 bases, J shed 0 bases, and the junction held 4 bases outside the gene matches. CDR1 and CDR2 (germline): SGHNT, YENEEA. Each CDR3 protein is one row after TCRdb ran MiXCR on the reads. The sample consists of fewer than 250,000 distinct CDR3 sequences, about 12% of them appearing once. The chain employs TRBV11-3 and TRBJ2-6; 9 bases agree with TRBD1. The receptor was isolated from a human donor in good health (CMV status not recorded). Some clones in this sample may be carry-over from other donors' samples. The sample was PBMCs. This chain's CDR3 is CASSSRTGDSGANVLTF. DNA of the CDR3: TGTGCCAGCAGCTCTCGGACAGGGGACTCTGGGGCCAACGTCCTGACTTTC.